This is a list of T cell receptor beta chains from one sample in a study of blood T cell repertoires in COVID-19. Assay used: immunoSEQ multiplex PCR; TCRdb lists only in-frame clones, some missing. This table holds under 250,000 clones, more than 70% found once. Material: peripheral blood. Receptor source: a woman aged 50 to 65 with acute or convalescent COVID-19. Each CDR3 is given without its conserved first and last residue. Each record gives: clone size, D gene, V gene, CDR3 protein. The D gene is left open where the match is weak. The size field is filled for only some rows; it gives once, few, many or a size class.

.,.,TRBV4-2,ASSQAIPGLRGNTIY
once,TRBD1,TRBV11-2,ASSFQQGPGELF
.,TRBD2,TRBV5-1,ASSPARTSGNQETQY
.,TRBD2,TRBV28,ASSLLASFSSYEQY
.,TRBD1,TRBV7-2,ASSYQTGGRGGYT
once,.,TRBV27,ASSLGGSFNEQF
.,.,TRBV27,ASSPLEARGEQF
.,TRBD2,TRBV2,ASRRTSGFQNTQY
.,.,TRBV3-1/TRBV3-2,ASSQGRVQNTGELF
.,.,TRBV3-1/TRBV3-2,ASSQGSRGSSGYT
.,TRBD1,TRBV19,ASKMEDRGSMLGNTIY
once,.,TRBV25-1,ASSGAGGESATQY
.,.,TRBV18,ASSFTQGSTEAF
.,TRBD1,TRBV6-5,ASSFRDRGSYEQY
once,.,TRBV3-1/TRBV3-2,ASSQHTGLAF
.,.,TRBV5-1,ASSLQGTGTPFHEQY
.,TRBD2,TRBV28,ASPAGINTGELF
.,TRBD2,TRBV5-6,ASSLLAGGPNEQF
.,TRBD1,TRBV18,ASTTGAEGTEAF
.,.,TRBV28,ASRDPSAYIYEQY
.,TRBD2,TRBV29-1,SVAAELAGEVGGELF
.,TRBD1,TRBV5-8,ASSLPDRGNQPQH
.,.,TRBV6-5,ASKEGEAGEKLF
few,TRBD1,TRBV19,ASSWTGGGGKETQY
.,.,TRBV7-8,ASREAEVSTEAF
.,.,TRBV5-4,ASSSSDWSGELF
.,TRBD1,TRBV19,ASSIGTVANYGYT
.,.,TRBV6-1,ASSEDFYNEQF
once,.,TRBV5-1,ASSLAPPEGYEQY
.,TRBD2,TRBV6-5,ASKKREGRGYEQY
.,.,TRBV5-4,ASSLVIQKGVYGYT
.,.,TRBV28,ASPGAGRNTEAF
.,.,TRBV7-9,ASSPPAYAVTGGTEAF
.,TRBD2,TRBV2,ASSAEGKAGESYNEQF
.,.,TRBV10-1,ASSDSVLVSEQY
.,.,TRBV28,ASSPGGLPWDTEAF
.,.,TRBV7-8,ASSPGTVAYEQY
few,.,TRBV5-8,ASSPRPRVVGSPLH
.,TRBD1,TRBV11-2,ASSRDGDRAQY
once,.,TRBV28,ASSLGGADTEAF
.,.,TRBV15,ATSRDRGMGGYT
.,TRBD2,TRBV19,ASSSRLAGVNNEQF
once,TRBD2,TRBV7-8,ASSLASGLANEQF
.,.,TRBV5-4,ASSLVLAVKEETQY
.,.,TRBV4-2,ASSQQIQGLDGGYT
.,TRBD1,TRBV11-2,ASSAQQETGVEKLF
.,.,TRBV9,ASSVGGPSSYNEQF
.,.,TRBV3-1/TRBV3-2,ASSHSLAGYNEQF
.,.,TRBV24-1,ATSHRSPTYNEQF
.,TRBD2,TRBV2,ASSGRLAGGTDTQY
.,TRBD2,TRBV2,ASSGLAGVRPYEQY
few,.,TRBV27,ASMRGQAPSNEKLF
.,.,TRBV10-1,ASSDSRESAQY
.,TRBD1,TRBV29-1,SVERGQSYYGYT
once,.,TRBV6-5,ASSYGADWGTQY
few,.,TRBV28,ASSLGRDYGYT
.,.,TRBV28,ASRLDGGAF
.,.,TRBV5-4,ASSSGQSYEQY